This T cell receptor (beta chain) was retrieved from a study of T cell clonality in common variable immunodeficiency. This clone came up many times. What it recognizes is unknown. The observed sequence ends 3 residues before the CDR3 terminus, with the missing tail filled in from the germline J gene. General study findings and limits: TCRbeta clonality was increased in CVID versus healthy controls. Compared with controls, CVID subjects had fewer shared TCRbeta clones.

Patients and controls were mostly of Caucasian heritage. Equal genomic DNA amounts from CVID and control samples were sequenced. Measured with immunoSEQ multiplex PCR; TCRdb has only the in-frame clones, and not every one. The sample has 50,000 or so clones, none seen only once. V lost 0 bases, J lost 6 bases, and 17 bases lay in between. Germline lookup yields CDR1 LNHNV and CDR2 YYDKDF (reference sequence). This CDR3 comprises 16 residues. The TCR sequence derives from a person aged 18 to 75 in good health. The chain is built from TRBV15 and TRBJ2-5; the D gene could be TRBD1 or TRBD2 (5 bases each). The sample consisted of peripheral blood mononuclear cells. The sequenced CDR3 bases are TGTGCCACCAGCAGAGATCCCCCAGGGTCGGGAAAGACC. Translated: CATSRDPPGSGKT. The complete CDR3 protein is CATSRDPPGSGKTQYF. Looking up the rest from reference TRBV15 and TRBJ2-5 gives the full variable domain: DAMVIQNPRYQVTQFGKPVTLSCSQTLNHNVMYWYQQKSSQAPKLLFHYYDKDFNNEADTPDNFQSRRPNTSFCFLDIRSPGLGDTAMYLCATSRDPPGSGKTQYFGPGTRLLVL.